This T cell receptor (beta chain) was recorded in a study of blood T cells in healthy people across ages. Whole-study context: For every two T cells, template switching captured about one barcoded beta molecule.

Together with a sample-barcoded 5' primer, a J-beta primer mix was included in a second PCR lasting roughly 7 to 11 cycles. Each cDNA molecule, via a template-switch adaptor with 12 random nucleotides, was tagged. TCRdb reanalysed the 5' RACE reads using MiXCR and keeps one entry per CDR3 protein. The data contain hundreds of thousands of distinct CDR3 sequences, 35% to 45% of them singletons. Details on this clonotype: Its specificity is unknown.

Germline lookup yields CDR1 SGHKS and CDR2 YYEKEE (reference sequence). The CDR3 loop spans 14 amino acids. General study findings and limits: Higher diversity, along with more naive CD4+ cells, distinguished long-lived donors from aged donors. Naive T cell percentage showed a strong correlation with the diversity of TCR beta.

Source material: blood. The chain couples TRBV5-5 to TRBJ2-4; D gene unclear. The end of the DNA fits TRBJ2-7 better, so the J call may be wrong. This TCR derives from a woman between 55 and 75 years old in good health. CDR3 DNA: TGTGCCAGCAGCTTAGTCAACAGCGTATACGAGCAGTACTTC. It translates to CASSLVNSVYEQYF.